A selection of T cell receptor beta chains follows, all from one sample in a study of T-cell reconstitution after alpha-beta-depleted transplantation in children. TCRdb re-derived calls from the PCR reads in MiXCR, one entry per CDR3 protein. The repertoire has under 250,000 distinct CDR3 sequences, 6.6% of them found once; the top ten carry more than 5.5%. The sample consisted of PBMCs, taken before TCRalphabeta/CD19-depleted stem cell transplant. These receptors originate from a boy aged 2 to 10 with acute lymphoblastic leukemia, due to receive a stem cell transplant. CDR3s include the opening cysteine and the closing phenylalanine or tryptophan. A D gene is named only where the DNA matches it firmly. Clone size is shown for a subset of rows, as once, few, many or a class of expanded clone.

CDR3 DNA | CDR3 protein | J gene | V gene | clone size | D gene
TGCGCCAGTAGACGGTTAGCGGGAGGGCCAGCAGATACGCAGTATTTT | CASRRLAGGPADTQYF | TRBJ2-3 | TRBV5-1 | many | TRBD2
TGCGCCAGCAGACAGGGGGCTGGTTCGGGCACTGAAGCTTTCTTT | CASRQGAGSGTEAFF | TRBJ1-1 | TRBV5-1 | many | TRBD1
TGCAGTGCTAGCGTGCAGGGATCCACTGAAGCTTTCTTT | CSASVQGSTEAFF | TRBJ1-1 | TRBV20-1 | many | -
TGTGCCAGCAGTGGCAATCTAGCGGGAGGAGGGAATGAGCAGTTCTTC | CASSGNLAGGGNEQFF | TRBJ2-1 | TRBV2 | few | TRBD2
TGTGCCAGCAGCTTAGTGTGGCGGAGTAGCACAGATACGCAGTATTTT | CASSLVWRSSTDTQYF | TRBJ2-3 | TRBV7-2 | - | -
TGCGCCAGCAGCGTACGACAGGACGTTAGCTATGGCTACACCTTC | CASSVRQDVSYGYTF | TRBJ1-2 | TRBV5-1 | few | -
TGTGCCAGCAGCTTATCGCGCGGGAGGGTGTCCTACGAGCAGTACTTC | CASSLSRGRVSYEQYF | TRBJ2-7 | TRBV7-2 | few | TRBD2
TGTGCCAGCAGTGAACAGGGACTAGCGGGAGAAGAGACCCAGTACTTC | CASSEQGLAGEETQYF | TRBJ2-5 | TRBV2 | many | TRBD2
TGTGCCAGCAGACCCGACAGTCTGTTTTTCCGGGAGACCCAGTACTTC | CASRPDSLFFRETQYF | TRBJ2-5 | TRBV27 | few | -
TGTGCCAGCAGCGTCGGAGGCAGGGTGTCGTCTGGGGCCAACGTCCTGACTTTC | CASSVGGRVSSGANVLTF | TRBJ2-6 | TRBV9 | few | -
TGTGCTAGCAGCGCCGGGACAGCCTACGAGCAGTACTTC | CASSAGTAYEQYF | TRBJ2-7 | TRBV7-7 | many | TRBD1
TGTGCCAGCAGCCAAGTCTTGCGCGGGGGGCCCAATGAGCAGTTCTTC | CASSQVLRGGPNEQFF | TRBJ2-1 | TRBV3-1 | many | TRBD2
TGTGCCAGCAGTCCGGGACAGGGGGACAATGAGCAGTTCTTC | CASSPGQGDNEQFF | TRBJ2-1 | TRBV12-3/TRBV12-4 | - | TRBD1
TGTGCCAGCAGTCGAATGACTAGCGGATCTTACGAGCAGTACTTC | CASSRMTSGSYEQYF | TRBJ2-7 | TRBV7-6 | many | TRBD2
TGTGCCAGCAGCCACGCGGCAAGGGACCTTACCTACGAGCAGTACTTC | CASSHAARDLTYEQYF | TRBJ2-7 | TRBV3-1 | many | -
TGCGCCAGCAGCGTGGGAGGGCCCGACGAGCAGTACTTC | CASSVGGPDEQYF | TRBJ2-7 | TRBV5-1 | - | TRBD2
TGCGCCAGCAGCTCGGAAGGACAGGGAAATCAGCCCCAGCATTTT | CASSSEGQGNQPQHF | TRBJ1-5 | TRBV5-1 | many | TRBD1
TGTGCCAGCAGCTTAAAGGTCGCGGGGTACACTGAAGCTTTCTTT | CASSLKVAGYTEAFF | TRBJ1-1 | TRBV7-2 | - | -
TGTGCCAGCAGCTTAGATGGGACAGGGATTTTCTATGGCTACACCTTC | CASSLDGTGIFYGYTF | TRBJ1-2 | TRBV11-2 | many | TRBD1
TGTGCCAGCAGTTTCTATTATGGGGCCAACGTCCTGACTTTC | CASSFYYGANVLTF | TRBJ2-6 | TRBV27 | many | -
TGTGCCAGCAGAATTGGCGGAGCCCACTACGAGCAGTACTTC | CASRIGGAHYEQYF | TRBJ2-7 | TRBV27 | many | -
TGTGCCAGCAGCGACCCCTTATCTGAAGCTTTCTTT | CASSDPLSEAFF | TRBJ1-1 | TRBV7-9 | many | -
TGTGCCAGCAGCTTAGCAGGGAGGGCAGATACGCAGTATTTT | CASSLAGRADTQYF | TRBJ2-3 | TRBV7-9 | many | TRBD2
TGCAGTGCTACGGGGGGGGCCAGGGAGACCCAGTACTTC | CSATGGARETQYF | TRBJ2-5 | TRBV20-1 | many | TRBD2
TGTGCCAGCAGCCCTCCTGGCGTCACAGATACGCATTATTTT | CASSPPGVTDTHYF | TRBJ2-3 | TRBV7-2 | - | -
TGTGCCAGCAGGACTGGGGGGGACTTTCCAGATACGCAGTATTTT | CASRTGGDFPDTQYF | TRBJ2-3 | TRBV28 | many | TRBD2
TGTGTCAGCAGCTCTCTCTGGAGGAGGACCGGGGAGCTGTTTTTT | CVSSSLWRRTGELFF | TRBJ2-2 | TRBV7-2 | many | -
TGTGCCAGCAGTTCGCCTATCCCAGGACAGGGGCCGTATGGCTACACCTTC | CASSSPIPGQGPYGYTF | TRBJ1-2 | TRBV28 | many | TRBD1
TGTGCCAGCAGTGAATCGCGCTCTAGCGGGGAGGGGCAGATCGATGAGCAGTTCTTC | CASSESRSSGEGQIDEQFF | TRBJ2-1 | TRBV25-1 | - | TRBD2
TGTGCCACCAGTCTGTCAAGGGGCCCCACAGATACGCAGTATTTT | CATSLSRGPTDTQYF | TRBJ2-3 | TRBV24-1 | many | -
TGCAGCGTTGAAGTGGGGCAACAGACTGAAGCTTTCTTT | CSVEVGQQTEAFF | TRBJ1-1 | TRBV29-1 | many | -
TGTGCCAGCAGTGAGACACAAATCTATGGCTACACCTTC | CASSETQIYGYTF | TRBJ1-2 | TRBV6-1 | few | -
TGCAGTCTTCTAGCCTCTCGAGGAAGCTCCTACAATGAGCTGTTCTTC | CSLLASRGSSYNELFF | TRBJ2-1 | TRBV20-1 | - | -
TGTGCCAGCAGCCAAGAAGCCTCTAGCACAGATACGCAGTATTTT | CASSQEASSTDTQYF | TRBJ2-3 | TRBV4-2 | many | -
TGTGCCAGCAGTCCCAGACTAGCGGCTACCTACGAGCAGTACTTC | CASSPRLAATYEQYF | TRBJ2-7 | TRBV28 | few | TRBD2
TGTGGCAGCAGCTTGGGGCCCTACAATGAGCAGTTCTTC | CGSSLGPYNEQFF | TRBJ2-1 | TRBV5-4 | - | -
TGTGCCAGCAGCCCTTCGGACGGGAATTCACCCCTCCACTTT | CASSPSDGNSPLHF | TRBJ1-6 | TRBV7-9 | many | -
TGTGCCAGCAGCTATTCCGGGAGACAAGAGACCCAGTACTTC | CASSYSGRQETQYF | TRBJ2-5 | TRBV11-2 | - | -
TGCAGTGCCCGCCCGACAGGGAGAGACTACAATGAGCAGTTCTTC | CSARPTGRDYNEQFF | TRBJ2-1 | TRBV20-1 | many | TRBD1
TGTGCCACGGAGCGCGGACAGGGCTACGAGCAGTACTTC | CATERGQGYEQYF | TRBJ2-7 | TRBV10-3 | many | TRBD1
TGTGCCTGGAGTGATTACAGCGATGGCTACACCTTC | CAWSDYSDGYTF | TRBJ1-2 | TRBV30 | - | -
TGTGCCACCAGCAAAGTGCGGCTAGCGGGAGTCTACGCCGGGGAGCTGTTTTTT | CATSKVRLAGVYAGELFF | TRBJ2-2 | TRBV3-1 | - | TRBD2
TGCGCCAGCAGCCAAGAGGGGCGGGAGGGTAGCTATGAGCAGTTCTTC | CASSQEGREGSYEQFF | TRBJ2-1 | TRBV4-3 | many | TRBD2
TGTGCCAGCAGCCAGGAGGTAGCCTTGGGGACAGTAAACACCGGGGAGCTGTTTTTT | CASSQEVALGTVNTGELFF | TRBJ2-2 | TRBV13 | many | TRBD1
TGTGCCAGCAGAACACCTAGCGGGGGAAACGAGCAGTTCTTC | CASRTPSGGNEQFF | TRBJ2-1 | TRBV6-1 | many | TRBD2
TGTGCCAGCAGCCAAGATGAAAAAGCGGGGGCCGCCTTGGGCCAGTACTTC | CASSQDEKAGAALGQYF | TRBJ2-5 | TRBV4-2 | many | TRBD2
TGCGCCAGCAGCCAAGAGGGGGGCAGGGCGGGGGACTACAATGAGCAGTTCTTC | CASSQEGGRAGDYNEQFF | TRBJ2-1 | TRBV4-3 | few | -
TGTGCCAGCAGCTCTACCGGGACAGCGAGCTCCTACAATGAGCAGTTCTTC | CASSSTGTASSYNEQFF | TRBJ2-1 | TRBV7-3 | many | TRBD1
TGTGCCAGCAGTACAACAGGGGAAACGCCCCAGCATTTT | CASSTTGETPQHF | TRBJ1-5 | TRBV25-1 | many | TRBD1
TGTGCCAGCAGTTTATCGGGGTGGGACGCAACTAATGAAAAACTGTTTTTT | CASSLSGWDATNEKLFF | TRBJ1-4 | TRBV28 | many | -
TGCAGCGTTTTAGACGTCAAGGGCTCTGGGGCCAACGTCCTGACTTTC | CSVLDVKGSGANVLTF | TRBJ2-6 | TRBV29-1 | many | -
TGTGCCACCGTGAACCAGGACACAGATACGCAGTATTTT | CATVNQDTDTQYF | TRBJ2-3 | TRBV10-3 | many | -
TGTGCCAGCAGTTACTCGACAGGGGACGAGCAGTACTTC | CASSYSTGDEQYF | TRBJ2-7 | TRBV6-5 | - | TRBD1
TGTGCCAGCAGCTCGATTCGGGGGCGAAACCTTGCCTCTGGAAACACCATATATTTT | CASSSIRGRNLASGNTIYF | TRBJ1-3 | TRBV11-2 | - | -
TGTGCCAGCAGTTACTCGACTACGGGGGGCTCCTACAATGAGCAGTTCTTC | CASSYSTTGGSYNEQFF | TRBJ2-1 | TRBV6-2/TRBV6-3 | many | TRBD2
TGTGCCAGCAGTTTAGGGCAGGGGCTCACTGAAGCTTTCTTT | CASSLGQGLTEAFF | TRBJ1-1 | TRBV28 | many | -